Listed below are T cell receptor beta chains from one sample, sequenced in a study of PD-1 blockade in classical Hodgkin lymphoma. Clones were sequenced by immunoSEQ multiplex PCR, and TCRdb holds only the in-frame ones, with some missing. The profile covers about 28,000 clones, with around 80% appearing a single time and 15% to 20% taken by the ten largest. Sequencing used peripheral blood mononuclear cells (PBMCs), obtained before the fourth cycle of nivolumab. The receptors were sampled from a human donor with classical Hodgkin lymphoma. The CDR3 runs from the conserved cysteine through the conserved F or W. The order of the fields is D gene, V gene, clone size, J gene, CDR3 protein, CDR3 DNA. A D gene is named only where the DNA matches it firmly. The listing skips clone size in some rows; elsewhere it reads once, few, many or a size class.

D: TRBD2
V: TRBV6-5
size: once
J: TRBJ2-1
CDR3: CASTRLAGYNEQFF
DNA: TGTGCCAGCACACGACTAGCAGGATACAATGAGCAGTTCTTC

D: NA
V: TRBV19
size: NA
J: TRBJ2-3
CDR3: CASSIEFNTDTQYF
DNA: TGTGCCAGTAGTATCGAGTTTAACACAGATACGCAGTATTTT

D: NA
V: TRBV18
size: NA
J: TRBJ1-3
CDR3: CASSPLSGNTIYF
DNA: TGTGCCAGCTCACCCCTCTCCGGAAACACCATATATTTT

D: NA
V: TRBV18
size: NA
J: TRBJ2-4
CDR3: CASSPDGFFRYF
DNA: TGTGCCAGCTCACCGGACGGGTTTTTTAGGTACTTC

D: NA
V: TRBV4-2
size: NA
J: TRBJ1-1
CDR3: CASSLDGTNTEAFF
DNA: TGTGCCAGCAGCTTGGACGGGACGAACACTGAAGCTTTCTTT

D: NA
V: TRBV7-9
size: NA
J: TRBJ1-4
CDR3: CASSRKQGPLNEKLFF
DNA: TGTGCCAGCAGCCGAAAGCAGGGGCCACTTAATGAAAAACTGTTTTTT

D: TRBD2
V: TRBV6-6
size: NA
J: TRBJ2-1
CDR3: CASSSGREGRNEQFF
DNA: TGTGCCAGCAGTTCCGGGCGGGAGGGGCGCAATGAGCAGTTCTTC

D: TRBD2
V: TRBV11-2
size: NA
J: TRBJ2-2
CDR3: CASRRPGLAFGELFF
DNA: TGTGCCAGCAGGCGACCGGGACTAGCTTTCGGGGAGCTGTTTTTT

D: NA
V: TRBV10-3
size: NA
J: TRBJ2-1
CDR3: CAISAVGGPYNEQFF
DNA: TGTGCCATCAGTGCCGTCGGGGGCCCCTACAATGAGCAGTTCTTC

D: TRBD1
V: TRBV7-8
size: NA
J: TRBJ1-2
CDR3: CASSLFEGQTGGYTF
DNA: TGTGCCAGCAGCTTATTTGAGGGACAGACGGGGGGCTACACCTTC

D: TRBD2
V: TRBV11-3
size: NA
J: TRBJ2-7
CDR3: CASSLGLARPTVYF
DNA: TGTGCCAGCAGCCTGGGACTAGCGCGCCCTACGGTGTACTTC

D: NA
V: TRBV2
size: NA
J: TRBJ2-1
CDR3: CASKDSGYNEQFF
DNA: TGTGCCAGCAAAGATAGCGGTTACAATGAGCAGTTCTTC

D: NA
V: TRBV19
size: NA
J: TRBJ1-5
CDR3: CASSIRAGSNQPQHF
DNA: TGTGCCAGTAGTATTAGGGCGGGGAGCAATCAGCCCCAGCATTTT

D: NA
V: TRBV27
size: NA
J: TRBJ2-7
CDR3: CASSFVGGSEQYF
DNA: TGTGCCAGCAGTTTCGTGGGGGGCTCCGAGCAGTACTTC

D: TRBD1
V: TRBV10-3
size: NA
J: TRBJ2-5
CDR3: CAISEPTGAVNGETQYF
DNA: TGTGCCATCAGTGAGCCGACAGGGGCGGTAAATGGAGAGACCCAGTACTTC

D: NA
V: TRBV6-6
size: NA
J: TRBJ2-5
CDR3: CASSYARGATQYF
DNA: TGTGCCAGCAGTTACGCCAGGGGGGCGACCCAGTACTTC

D: NA
V: TRBV6-6
size: few
J: TRBJ1-2
CDR3: CASSYDYGYTF
DNA: TGTGCCAGCAGTTACGACTATGGCTACACCTTC

D: TRBD2
V: TRBV19
size: NA
J: TRBJ2-5
CDR3: CASGSAGPETQYF
DNA: TGTGCCAGTGGCTCAGCGGGACCGGAGACCCAGTACTTC

D: NA
V: TRBV6-6
size: NA
J: TRBJ2-7
CDR3: CASRPGLPGNEQYF
DNA: TGTGCCAGCAGACCGGGACTGCCAGGAAACGAGCAGTACTTC

D: NA
V: TRBV5-1
size: NA
J: TRBJ2-7
CDR3: CASSPKMGMVYEQYF
DNA: TGCGCCAGCAGCCCCAAGATGGGGATGGTATACGAGCAGTACTTC

D: NA
V: TRBV5-8
size: NA
J: TRBJ2-1
CDR3: CASRLYNEQFF
DNA: TGTGCCAGCAGACTATACAATGAGCAGTTCTTC

D: NA
V: TRBV28
size: NA
J: TRBJ2-7
CDR3: CASRKPDVYEQYF
DNA: TGTGCCAGCAGGAAACCCGACGTATACGAGCAGTACTTC

D: NA
V: TRBV11-3
size: NA
J: TRBJ1-1
CDR3: CASSLNGNTEAFF
DNA: TGTGCCAGCAGCTTAAACGGGAACACTGAAGCTTTCTTT

D: TRBD2
V: TRBV5-1
size: NA
J: TRBJ2-3
CDR3: CASSLTSGIEDTQYF
DNA: TGCGCCAGCAGCTTGACTAGCGGGATTGAGGATACGCAGTATTTT

D: NA
V: TRBV19
size: NA
J: TRBJ2-7
CDR3: CASSKNVGARLSEQYF
DNA: TGTGCCAGTAGTAAAAATGTGGGGGCGCGTTTAAGCGAGCAGTACTTC

D: TRBD2
V: TRBV5-1
size: NA
J: TRBJ2-7
CDR3: CASSLGAGGSYEQYF
DNA: TGCGCCAGCAGCTTGGGAGCGGGAGGGTCCTACGAGCAGTACTTC

D: NA
V: TRBV5-1
size: NA
J: TRBJ2-1
CDR3: CASSLGTFDNVYAEQFF
DNA: TGCGCCAGCAGCCTAGGGACTTTCGATAATGTGTACGCTGAGCAGTTCTTC

D: NA
V: TRBV6-6
size: NA
J: TRBJ2-6
CDR3: CASTTGVAGANVLTF
DNA: TGTGCCAGCACCACCGGGGTTGCGGGGGCCAACGTCCTGACTTTC

D: TRBD1
V: TRBV6-1
size: NA
J: TRBJ1-1
CDR3: CASSPPGTGTEAFF
DNA: TGTGCCAGCAGCCCCCCCGGGACAGGCACTGAAGCTTTCTTT

D: TRBD1
V: TRBV6-5
size: NA
J: TRBJ2-5
CDR3: CASSYSGQPQETQYF
DNA: TGTGCCAGCAGTTACTCGGGACAGCCTCAAGAGACCCAGTACTTC

D: NA
V: TRBV28
size: NA
J: TRBJ1-3
CDR3: CAIRPGAANTIYF
DNA: TGTGCCATCCGCCCGGGGGCGGCAAACACCATATATTTT

D: NA
V: TRBV27
size: NA
J: TRBJ1-5
CDR3: CASSLSSPGATAQPQHF
DNA: TGTGCCAGCAGTTTATCTTCTCCGGGGGCAACGGCCCAGCCCCAGCATTTT

D: TRBD1
V: TRBV27
size: few
J: TRBJ2-7
CDR3: CASSLERDRGYEQYF
DNA: TGTGCCAGCAGTTTAGAAAGGGACAGGGGGTACGAGCAGTACTTC

D: TRBD1
V: TRBV19
size: NA
J: TRBJ1-1
CDR3: CASSTRDRGEAFF
DNA: TGTGCCAGTAGTACCCGGGACAGGGGTGAAGCTTTCTTT

D: TRBD2
V: TRBV14
size: NA
J: TRBJ2-1
CDR3: CASSPRQGLAGNEQFF
DNA: TGTGCCAGCAGCCCCCGGCAGGGACTAGCGGGGAATGAGCAGTTCTTC

D: NA
V: TRBV6-5
size: NA
J: TRBJ1-5
CDR3: CASSYSVMGNQPQHF
DNA: TGTGCCAGCAGTTATTCGGTGATGGGGAATCAGCCCCAGCATTTT

D: TRBD2
V: TRBV7-2
size: NA
J: TRBJ2-5
CDR3: CASSKTSGRAGFYF
DNA: TGTGCCAGCAGCAAGACTAGCGGGAGGGCTGGATTTTACTTC

D: TRBD2
V: TRBV6-1
size: NA
J: TRBJ2-5
CDR3: CASSELSGRATQYF
DNA: TGTGCCAGCAGTGAGCTTTCAGGGAGGGCGACCCAGTACTTC

D: TRBD2
V: TRBV19
size: NA
J: TRBJ2-7
CDR3: CASISNRGIAGESSYEQYF
DNA: TGTGCCAGTATATCCAATCGGGGGATAGCGGGAGAGAGCTCCTACGAGCAGTACTTC

D: TRBD1
V: TRBV5-6
size: NA
J: TRBJ2-7
CDR3: CASSSPGTGSFEQYF
DNA: TGTGCCAGCAGCTCGCCCGGGACAGGGTCGTTCGAGCAGTACTTC

D: TRBD2
V: TRBV7-9
size: NA
J: TRBJ2-2
CDR3: CASSSPSGENTGELFF
DNA: TGTGCCAGCAGCTCCCCTAGCGGGGAGAACACCGGGGAGCTGTTTTTT

D: NA
V: TRBV18
size: NA
J: TRBJ2-5
CDR3: CASSSDLGETQYF
DNA: TGTGCCAGCTCCTCGGACCTGGGAGAGACCCAGTACTTC

D: TRBD2
V: TRBV15
size: NA
J: TRBJ2-5
CDR3: CATSRGGIGTSGSSTQYF
DNA: TGTGCCACCAGCAGGGGTGGGATCGGGACTAGCGGGAGTTCGACCCAGTACTTC

D: NA
V: TRBV5-1
size: NA
J: TRBJ2-2
CDR3: CASSLGPTRELFF
DNA: TGCGCCAGCAGCTTGGGCCCGACTCGGGAGCTGTTTTTT

D: TRBD2
V: TRBV28
size: NA
J: TRBJ2-3
CDR3: CASSSRTSGRALDTQYF
DNA: TGTGCCAGCAGTTCCCGGACTAGCGGGAGAGCCTTAGATACGCAGTATTTT